This T cell receptor beta chain came from a study of cytomegalovirus exposure and HLA in healthy donors. It was with 60 Vbeta and 13 Jbeta primers that the PCR ran. Assay: immunoSEQ multiplex PCR; the TCRdb copy retains only in-frame clones and omits some. The sample shows 130,000 to 150,000 clones, approximately 80% of them seen only once. Unmatched junction bases numbered 5, after V lost 3 bases and J lost 0 bases. Germline V lookup: CDR1 KGHSH, CDR2 LQKENI. This CDR3 contains 15 residues. This clone was detected a few times. Its antigen is currently unknown. Study-wide results and caveats: Reports indicated that the classifier achieved high specificity and sensitivity in diagnosing cytomegalovirus status. Sequencing likely generated an artifact that appeared as a cluster of highly shared sequence variants. Several of the most significant clusters appeared, in a later analysis, to be linked to common viral pathogens.

Sequenced input: PBMCs. The rearrangement links TRBV18 to TRBJ2-7; 7 bases line up with TRBD1. The receptor comes from a man aged 35 to 55 in good health and CMV-seropositive. CDR3 amino acids: CASSPDRVPSYEQYF. CDR3 nucleotides: TGTGCCAGCTCACCCGACAGGGTCCCCTCCTACGAGCAGTACTTC. Supplemented by reference TRBV18 and TRBJ2-7, the full variable domain reads NAGVMQNPRHLVRRRGQEARLRCSPMKGHSHVYWYRQLPEEGLKFMVYLQKENIIDESGMPKERFSAEFPKEGPSILRIQQVVRGDSAAYFCASSPDRVPSYEQYFGPGTRLTVT.